This T cell receptor (beta chain) was sequenced for a study of blood T cell repertoires in COVID-19. As originally analysed: Reference gene primer amplification yielded estimated nucleated cell counts. Using immunoSEQ multiplex PCR, the repertoire was profiled, and TCRdb retains in-frame clones only, with some absent. That table is the source of V, J and clone size, and D and trimming were worked out from the DNA. The sample has about 280,000 clones, nearly 90% seen once. Clinical histories supplied by participants themselves formed the basis of cohort assignment. This clone was found a few times. Germline V gives CDR1 GTSNPN, CDR2 SVGIG (reference sequence). There are 19 residues in the CDR3. V lost 0 bases to trimming and J lost 0 bases, with 21 bases between them.

The chain has TRBV30 and TRBJ1-5, with D maybe TRBD1 (5 bases). The sample comprised PBMCs or T cells enriched from blood (not recorded which). This TCR was sampled from a woman aged 25 to 39 who had recovered from COVID-19. This CDR3 is CAWSVYGGSGGNSNQPQHF. For the CDR3, the DNA is TGTGCCTGGAGTGTATATGGGGGATCAGGCGGGAATAGCAATCAGCCCCAGCATTTT.